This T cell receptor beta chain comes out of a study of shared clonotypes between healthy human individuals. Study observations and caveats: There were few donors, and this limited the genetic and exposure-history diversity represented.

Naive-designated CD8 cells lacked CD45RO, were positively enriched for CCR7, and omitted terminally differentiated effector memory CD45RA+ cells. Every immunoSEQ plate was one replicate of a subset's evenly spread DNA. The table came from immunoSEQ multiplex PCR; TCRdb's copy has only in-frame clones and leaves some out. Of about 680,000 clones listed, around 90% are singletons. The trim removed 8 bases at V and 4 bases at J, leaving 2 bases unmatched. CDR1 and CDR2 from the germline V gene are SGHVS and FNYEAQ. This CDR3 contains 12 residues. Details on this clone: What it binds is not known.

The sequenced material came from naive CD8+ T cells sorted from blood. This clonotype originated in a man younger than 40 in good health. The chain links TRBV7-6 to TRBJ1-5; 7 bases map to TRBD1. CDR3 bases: TGTGCCAGCGGACAGGAGAATCAGCCCCAGCATTTT. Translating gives CASGQENQPQHF.